The 12 T cell receptor beta chains listed next were all sequenced from one sample in a study of CD4 T cells in relation to SARS-CoV-2 and coronaviruses. The data were produced by immunoSEQ multiplex PCR, yet TCRdb's version contains in-frame clones alone and is incomplete. There are about 26,000 clones in the sample; over 60% occur only once, and about 22% lies in the top ten. CD4+ T cells from unexposed donors were obtained before the COVID-19 pandemic (2011-2018). Isolation of CD4+ T cells took place after about 10 days in culture. Which antigens these TCRs recognize remains unknown. The specimen sequenced was CD4+ T cells from PBMCs, cultured in vitro. These receptors originate from a human donor in good health.

The chain has TRBV3-1 (or the pseudogene TRBV3-2) and TRBJ2-1; no definite D call. CDR3 size: 12 residues. Looked up from germline, CDR1 is LGHDT and CDR2 is YNNKEL (reference sequence). V lost 5 bases and J 6 bases, leaving 8 bases between the germline ends. The CDR3 bases are TGTGCCAGCAGCTCCACCCCCAATGAGCAGTTCTTC. Protein product: CASSSTPNEQFF.

V is TRBV5-1 and J is TRBJ2-7; 11 nucleotides align to TRBD1. CDR1 is SGHRS and CDR2 is YFSETQ in the germline V gene. The V and J ends lost 4 bases and 3 bases, in that order; junction bases with no gene match: 6. The CDR3 is made up of 15 amino acids. The CDR3 nucleotides read TGCGCCAGCAGCAATCGGGACAGGGGGGTCTACGAGCAGTACTTC. Translating gives CASSNRDRGVYEQYF.

This chain connects TRBV20-1 to TRBJ1-2; 8 bases are shared with TRBD1. The germline gives CDR1 DFQATT, CDR2 SNEGSKA (reference sequence). The CDR3 runs to 13 residues. Trimming at V came to 3 bases and at J to 8 bases, leaving 8 bases not matched to a gene. The CDR3 bases are TGCAGTGCTAGTCGGGGACAGGAGTTCGGCTACACCTTC. This sequence encodes CSASRGQEFGYTF.

The J gene is TRBJ1-2, the V gene TRBV14; possibly TRBD1 for D (5 bases). Looked up from germline, CDR1 is SGHDN and CDR2 is FVKESK. The CDR3 runs 15 residues. Trimming removed 8 bases at V and 1 base at J, with 17 bases between. The CDR3 reads CASGPIRGRNYGYTF. DNA for the CDR3: TGTGCCAGCGGACCTATCCGGGGCCGTAACTATGGCTACACCTTC. The entire variable domain, with the rest obtained from reference TRBV14 and TRBJ1-2, is as follows: EAGVTQFPSHSVIEKGQTVTLRCDPISGHDNLYWYRRVMGKEIKFLLHFVKESKQDESGMPNNRFLAERTGGTYSTLKVQPAELEDSGVYFCASGPIRGRNYGYTFGSGTRLTVV.

V usage is TRBV2 and J usage is TRBJ2-3; D call uncertain. The CDR3 extends over 13 amino acids. V was clipped by 5 bases and J by 2 bases, with 8 bases between them. The germline V gene has CDR1 SNHLY and CDR2 FYNNEI. The CDR3 DNA reads as TGTGCCAGCAGTAGCGCTTTCACAGATACGCAGTATTTT. It specifies CASSSAFTDTQYF.

This chain connects TRBV3-1 (or the pseudogene TRBV3-2) to TRBJ1-2; D is uncertain. This CDR3 is built from 14 residues. Per the germline V gene, CDR1 is LGHDT and CDR2 is YNNKEL (reference sequence). Deletions cut 2 bases from V and 2 bases from J, with 9 bases between. CDR3 DNA sequence: TGTGCCAGCAGCCAAAGGCCGGGGAACTATGGCTACACCTTC. Its protein product is CASSQRPGNYGYTF.

The chain employs TRBV9 and TRBJ2-7, with a weak D call TRBD2 (7 bases). Trimming left V 5 bases short and J 5 bases short, with 29 bases between. CDR1 SGDLS and CDR2 YYNGEE come from the germline V gene. The CDR3 is 18 amino acids. The CDR3 loop reads CASSDKDWGGAAKDEQYF. CDR3 DNA sequence: TGTGCCAGCAGTGATAAGGATTGGGGGGGGGCGGCTAAAGACGAGCAGTACTTC.

The J gene is TRBJ1-2, the V gene TRBV7-2, with D possibly matching TRBD1 (6 bases). Trimming stripped 3 bases from V and 6 bases from J, with 14 bases between. The germline CDR1 and CDR2 sequences are SGHTA and FQGNSA. The CDR3 has 14 amino acids. In DNA, the CDR3 is TGTGCCAGCAGCTTCCGCGGGGGGCAAAATGGCTACACCTTC. It specifies CASSFRGGQNGYTF.

The J gene is TRBJ1-1, the V gene TRBV12-5; D remains ambiguous. Trimming stripped 0 bases from V and 0 bases from J, with 11 bases between. The germline V gene encodes CDR1 LGHNT and CDR2 FRNRAP. This CDR3 comprises 16 residues. The CDR3 loop is CASGLVREGMNTEAFF. The CDR3 bases are TGTGCTAGTGGTTTGGTACGGGAAGGGATGAACACTGAAGCTTTCTTT.

The chain couples TRBV18 to TRBJ1-1; no clear D gene. CDR1 is KGHSH and CDR2 is LQKENI in the germline V gene. Trimming stripped 3 bases from V and 0 bases from J, with 17 bases between. This CDR3 has 17 residues. The CDR3 nucleotides read TGTGCCAGCTCACCGCGAGAAGGGTTCGCTGTGAACACTGAAGCTTTCTTT. Encoded protein: CASSPREGFAVNTEAFF.

This clone was observed a few times. The chain links TRBV7-9 to TRBJ2-1, with D possibly being TRBD1 or TRBD2 (6 bases each). Germline CDR1 reads SEHNR; CDR2 reads FQNEAQ (reference sequence). The CDR3 has 14 residues. V lost 5 bases and J lost 6, with 14 bases in between. CDR3 sequence reads: CASSDTRGPNEQFF. CDR3 DNA sequence: TGTGCCAGCAGCGACACCCGGGGGCCCAATGAGCAGTTCTTC.

The chain links TRBV27 to TRBJ1-4; 8 positions agree with TRBD1. The V segment lost 4 bases and the J segment 2 bases; nucleotides outside the gene matches: 6. CDR1 is MNHEY, CDR2 SMNVEV, per germline (reference sequence). This CDR3 has 16 amino acids. The chain's CDR3 is CASSSRNRGTNEKLFF. Here the CDR3 DNA reads TGTGCCAGCAGTTCCAGAAACAGGGGGACTAATGAAAAACTGTTTTTT.